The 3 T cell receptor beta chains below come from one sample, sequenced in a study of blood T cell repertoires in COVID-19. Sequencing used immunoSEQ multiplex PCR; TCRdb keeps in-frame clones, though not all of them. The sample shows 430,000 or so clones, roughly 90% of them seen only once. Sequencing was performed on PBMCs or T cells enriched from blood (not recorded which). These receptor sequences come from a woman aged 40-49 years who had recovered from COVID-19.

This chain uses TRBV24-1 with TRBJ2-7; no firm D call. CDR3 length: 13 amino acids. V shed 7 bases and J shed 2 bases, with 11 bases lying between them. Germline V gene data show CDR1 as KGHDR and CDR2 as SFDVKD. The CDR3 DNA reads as TGTGCCACCAGCCATAGTCCCACCTACGAGCAGTACTTC. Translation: CATSHSPTYEQYF.

The CDR3 DNA sequence: TGTGCCAGCAGCCTGGACTGGGCCGCAGATACGCAGTATTTT. Its protein is CASSLDWAADTQYF. This rearrangement joins TRBV13 to TRBJ2-3; tentative D call: TRBD2 (5 bases). Germline V gene sequence: CDR1 PRHDT, CDR2 FYEKMQ (reference sequence). The germline V and J ends were trimmed by 5 bases and 4 bases, with 13 bases remaining between them. The CDR3 has 14 residues.

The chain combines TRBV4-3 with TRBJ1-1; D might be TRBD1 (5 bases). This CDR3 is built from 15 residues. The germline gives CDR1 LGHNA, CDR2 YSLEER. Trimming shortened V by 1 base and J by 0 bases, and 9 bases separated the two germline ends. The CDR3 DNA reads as TGCGCCAGCAGCCAAGGGGGGGGGATGAACACTGAAGCTTTCTTT. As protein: CASSQGGGMNTEAFF.